Below are 8 T cell receptor beta chains sequenced from a single sample in a study of T-cell reconstitution after alpha-beta-depleted transplantation in children (TCRdb year 2016). This specimen's treatment or condition label, interpreted: allogeneic hematopoietic cell transplantation with graft depleted of TCRalphabeta T cells and CD19 B cells. Library method: PCR. TCRdb names Illumina HiSeq 2500 as the instrument used. Molecular barcoding was employed in the preparation of TCR libraries, with unique molecular identifiers being used to normalize TCRbeta repertoire quantification. TCRdb redid the processing of the public reads, applying fastp at Q25 and MiXCR, and retained in-frame beta chains. Identical CDR3 proteins give one entry, which carries the most common genes and DNA. The sample table holds fewer than 750,000 distinct CDR3 sequences, of which over 20% were seen once. Jointly, the top ten make up under 45% of the sample.

The source material was PBMCs, sampled before TCRalphabeta/CD19-depleted stem cell transplant. The receptor source for this set is a boy in the first two years of life with Wiskott-Aldrich syndrome, due to receive a stem cell transplant.

This clonotype was found a few times. The chain is built from TRBV27 and TRBJ1-1; 8 nucleotides line up with TRBD1. Germline loops: CDR1 MNHEY, CDR2 SMNVEV (reference sequence). This CDR3 is built from 13 residues. V gave up 6 bases and J gave up 4 bases; unmatched junction bases: 4. CDR3 sequence: CASRRTGTTEAFF. CDR3 nucleotide sequence: TGTGCCAGCAGGAGGACAGGGACCACTGAAGCTTTCTTT.

The chain is built from TRBV20-1 and TRBJ2-7; no definite D call. V dropped 1 base and J dropped 3 bases, with 10 bases sitting between them. This CDR3 contains 13 residues. CDR1 is DFQATT, CDR2 SNEGSKA, per germline (reference sequence). CDR3 nucleotides: TGCAGTGCTAGAGCTCCGAAACACTACGAGCAGTACTTC. The encoded protein is CSARAPKHYEQYF.

The rearrangement uses TRBV10-3 and TRBJ2-1, with 12 bases identical to TRBD2. Looked up from germline, CDR1 is ENHRY and CDR2 is SYGVKD. The CDR3 is made up of 15 amino acids. With V trimmed by 2 bases and J by 7 bases, 3 bases remained unmatched. The DNA for the CDR3 is TGTGCCATCAGTGAGGGACTAGCGGGAATAAATGAGCAGTTCTTC. This sequence encodes CAISEGLAGINEQFF.

This clonotype has just a few counts. The chain has TRBV28 and TRBJ2-4; either TRBD1 or TRBD2 may supply D (5 bases each). Germline CDR1 reads MDHEN; CDR2 reads SYDVKM. The CDR3 runs to 15 residues. V lost 7 bases to trimming and J lost 2 bases, with 15 bases between them. CDR3 nucleotides: TGTGCCAGCACCCAAGGTGGGGGATCCAAAAACATTCAGTACTTC. It is translated as CASTQGGGSKNIQYF.

This clonotype turned up a few times. The V and J genes are TRBV10-2 and TRBJ1-4; no reliable D call. V gave up 4 bases and J gave up 7 bases, with 10 bases separating them. This CDR3 contains 13 residues. Germline V lookup: CDR1 WSHSY, CDR2 SAAADI. CDR3 sequence (DNA): TGCGCCAGCAGTGGGCAAGGTGGTGAAAAACTGTTTTTT. It is translated as CASSGQGGEKLFF.

A few counts support this clonotype. The genes are TRBV9 and TRBJ2-1; a possible D gene is TRBD2 (5 bases). The ends were cut back, 2 bases at V and 2 bases at J, with 14 bases in the middle. This CDR3 has 16 amino acids. Germline CDR1 reads SGDLS; CDR2 reads YYNGEE. This chain's CDR3 is CASSVDRTQTYNEQFF. The CDR3 DNA sequence: TGTGCCAGCAGCGTTGATCGGACTCAAACCTACAATGAGCAGTTCTTC.

The chain employs TRBV6-5 and TRBJ2-7; tentative D call: TRBD1 (6 bases). The germline gives CDR1 MNHEY, CDR2 SVGAGI. CDR3 length: 12 residues. V was clipped by 6 bases and J by 6 bases, with 12 bases between them. CDR3 loop: CASSWGQGEQYF. For the CDR3, the DNA is TGTGCCAGCAGCTGGGGGCAGGGCGAGCAGTACTTC.

The V call is TRBV5-1, the J call TRBJ1-1, with D maybe TRBD1 (6 bases). V was shortened by 4 bases and J by 6 bases, with 13 bases between the two germline ends. The CDR3 runs to 13 residues. Germline CDR1 is SGHRS and CDR2 is YFSETQ. DNA of the CDR3: TGCGCCAGCAGCCCAGTACGGGGGCCTGAAGCTTTCTTT. It yields the protein CASSPVRGPEAFF. The variable domain in full, completed from reference TRBV5-1 and TRBJ1-1, reads KAGVTQTPRYLIKTRGQQVTLSCSPISGHRSVSWYQQTPGQGLQFLFEYFSETQRNKGNFPGRFSGRQFSNSRSEMNVSTLELGDSALYLCASSPVRGPEAFFGQGTRLTVV.